Sequencing of this T cell receptor beta chain was carried out in a study of shared clonotypes between healthy human individuals (dated by TCRdb to 2018 to 2020). Some background on the complete study: Three men and two women, aged 18 to 49 years, made up the cohort. The study deeply sequenced blood TCR repertoires of five healthy adults to estimate repertoire size and the extent of clonotype sharing between individuals. Libraries were prepared and TCR repertoires were sequenced by different laboratories using diverse techniques, in order to increase sequencing depth and limit assay-specific biases. For each donor, CD4 naive and CD4 memory were each run on three plates, CD8 naive on two plates, and CD8 memory on one plate. Per donor, leukapheresis produced somewhere between about 0.94 and 10 billion PBMCs. The paper's findings and limits, for the study overall: Naive subsets generally had larger estimated clonotype richness than memory subsets did. Pairwise subsampling indicated that sequencing depth was expected to affect the degree of clonotype sharing among donors. Sampling was restricted to blood, and TCR repertoires in tissue are likely to differ from TCR repertoires in blood. Because the study included a small number of donors, the genetic and exposure-history diversity represented was limited. Rarefaction of sorted-subset datasets indicated incomplete sequencing despite the large sequencing depth. Across a handful of donors, roughly 5.4% of naive CD4, approximately 3.6% of naive CD8, about 2.3% of memory CD4, and approximately 0.4% of memory CD8 clonotypes were shared. Compared with non-shared clonotypes, the clonotypes found in all four sorted-subset donors had higher generation probabilities.

Donors were healthy HIV-negative adults with no recently reported acute infections or vaccinations. Every donor was a Caucasian adult living in Nashville, Tennessee, USA. Magnetic negative selection was used to enrich CD4+ T cells, after which naive cells were positively selected on CD45RA and the negative fraction became the memory subset. After blood collection by leukapheresis, PBMCs were isolated using Ficoll-Histopaque density gradient centrifugation and then cryopreserved in the vapor phase of liquid nitrogen. Analytical flow cytometry was used to check the purity and quantity of every magnetically sorted T cell population. Genomic DNA was isolated from each sorted fraction and quantified by UV absorbance on a Nanodrop 2000c. Using the deep immunoSEQ assay, TCR CDR3 regions were amplified from genomic DNA by multiplex PCR. Extracted genomic DNA from each cell subset was distributed evenly across all wells of several immunoSEQ 96-well plates, and each plate was treated as a replicate. For sorted subsets, each replicate PCR was loaded with 200 ng genomic DNA, equivalent to 25,000 to 30,000 T cell genomes. Purified libraries were quantified with a Qubit 3.0 fluorometer, sized on a Bioanalyzer 2100, and re-quantified with the KAPA Library Quantification kit. Each immunoSEQ 96-well plate was sequenced on its own single-read 150-cycle Illumina NextSeq 550 flow cell. The paper's data handling went like this. Because the immunoSEQ output held only junctional sequences and lacked quality scores, the filtering could not match the filtering applied to full-length reads. To assign V/J genes and CDR3, sequences were annotated using PyIR, a Python wrapper for IgBLAST v1.9, with IMGT germline references. Reads with weak V/J assignments (E-value above 1e-6), missing CDR3, stop codons, out-of-frame junctions, or ambiguous translated residues were removed. V3J clonotypes were defined by identical inferred V gene, J gene, and CDR3 amino acid sequence. Percentage overlap between repertoires was calculated by dividing the number of shared unique clonotypes by the size of the smaller repertoire. Three approaches were used to assess repertoire richness: RTK rarefaction, the Chao1 estimator, and Recon v2.1 estimates of unobserved clonotypes. For all TCRbeta clonotypes obtained by the gDNA method from a handful of donors, generation probabilities were computed with OLGA. As stored in TCRdb, this immuneACCESS dataset retains in-frame rearrangements with V and J assigned. A fraction of the clones does not appear; measured against another copy, unresolved V genes explain less than half of the discrepancy, and the remainder lacks a known reason. V and J calls and clone size are those listed in that table; D and trimming were worked out from the DNA. The sample table shows approximately 2.4 million clones, and approximately 94% are seen once. Less than 0.15% of the sample lies in the top ten.

Concerning this clone: The antigen this receptor binds is unknown. The sample holds no much larger clone one base away, and base qualities are not on file.

The germline V gene specifies KGHSH as CDR1 and LQKENI as CDR2. Counted from cysteine to phenylalanine, this CDR3 has 15 amino acids. The only DNA kept is the CDR3, 45 bases in frame from the first base. Trimming takes 3 bases off V and 10 bases off J; junction bases not matched to a gene: 8. This TCR came from a man younger than 35 in good health. The chain uses TRBV18 and TRBJ1-6, with TRBD1 identical over 8 junction bases. The sequenced material came from naive CD4+ T cells sorted from blood. Per the publication, the cell subset or site label means: CD45RA+ positively selected. The nucleotides read TGTGCCAGCTCACCGACAGGGGACGTAAGATCACCCCTCCACTTT. It encodes CASSPTGDVRSPLHF.